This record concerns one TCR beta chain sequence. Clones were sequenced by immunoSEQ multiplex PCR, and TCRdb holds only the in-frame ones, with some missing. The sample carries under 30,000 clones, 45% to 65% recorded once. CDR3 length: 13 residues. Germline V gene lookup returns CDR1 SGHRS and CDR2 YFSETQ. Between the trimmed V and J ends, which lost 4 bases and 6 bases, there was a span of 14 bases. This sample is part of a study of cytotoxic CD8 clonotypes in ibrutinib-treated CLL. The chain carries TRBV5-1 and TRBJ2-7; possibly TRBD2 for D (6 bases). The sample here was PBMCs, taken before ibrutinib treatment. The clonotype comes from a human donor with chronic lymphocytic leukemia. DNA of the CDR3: TGCGCCAGCAGCCCCGGGACTCCGCTCGAGCAGTACTTC. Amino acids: CASSPGTPLEQYF.